This T cell receptor beta chain was found in a study of tissue T cells after allogeneic stem cell transplantation. The assay was immunoSEQ multiplex PCR, and TCRdb's table has in-frame clones only and misses some. Among about 4,200 clones listed, around 50% were seen once. Sample time point: mouse harvest day 7 after allogeneic transplant. Tail vein injection delivered 10^7 T-cell-depleted bone marrow cells and 10^6 splenic CD5+ T cells. This mouse GVHD model was MHC-mismatched B6 to BALB/c, profiled day 7 or 14. Concerning this clone: Gene names are mouse gene names.

The sequenced material came from lymph node tissue. This TCR was sampled from a female BALB/c mouse given C57BL/6 T cells with graft-versus-host disease after an allogeneic hematopoietic cell transplant.

CDR3 DNA (partial): TGTGCCAGCTCTCTCGACTGGGGGGGTGGAGACACCCAGTAC. Translating it yields CASSLDWGGGDTQY. The whole CDR3 protein reads CASSLDWGGGDTQYF. This chain links TRBV12-2 with TRBJ2-5; 11 bases are shared with TRBD2. The read ends 1 residue before the CDR3 terminus; that terminus is restored from the germline J gene. The junction had 3 bases not matched to a gene; V was cut back by 0 bases and J by 5 bases. From germline, CDR1 is SGHLS and CDR2 HYDKME. This CDR3 contains 15 residues. Full variable domain (missing parts from reference TRBV12-2 and TRBJ2-5): NSGVVQSPRYIIKGKGERSILKCIPISGHLSVAWYQQTQGQELKFFIQHYDKMERDKGNLPSRFSVQQFDDYHSEMNMSALELEDSAVYFCASSLDWGGGDTQYFGPGTRLLVL.